The next 22 T cell receptor beta chains were all read from a single sample in a study of cytomegalovirus exposure and HLA in healthy donors. This PCR relied on a set of 60 Vbeta primers and 13 Jbeta primers. Repertoires were generated with immunoSEQ multiplex PCR, while TCRdb's copy carries only in-frame clones and drops some. The repertoire consists of about 200,000 clones, with around 77% occurring once and the leading ten covering less than 3.5%. Sequencing was done on a sample of PBMCs. The receptors were sampled from a woman younger than 45 in good health and CMV-seronegative.

The chain links TRBV4-1 to TRBJ1-5; D call uncertain. V was clipped by 2 bases and J by 3 bases, with 11 bases between them. Germline V CDR1 and CDR2: MGHRA, YSYEKL. The CDR3 is made up of 15 amino acids. CDR3 amino acids: CASSQKRQINQPQHF. The DNA for the CDR3 is TGCGCCAGCAGCCAAAAGAGGCAGATCAATCAGCCCCAGCATTTT.

The genes are TRBV19 and TRBJ2-4; 8 bases are a match to TRBD1. The CDR3 is 15 amino acids. Trimming removed 7 bases from V and 1 base from J; junction bases left unmatched: 6. In germline, CDR1 is LNHDA, CDR2 SQIVND (reference sequence). CDR3 loop: CASTPDRAAKNIQYF. The CDR3 nucleotides read TGTGCCAGTACCCCGGACAGGGCGGCCAAAAACATTCAGTACTTC.

This chain uses TRBV12-1 with TRBJ2-1; the D call in the table, TRBD2, was not verified against the DNA. TRBV12-1 is annotated as a pseudogene. The CDR3 runs 14 residues. The CDR3 nucleotides read TGTGCCAGCAGCCCTTGCCGGGGTGGGCATGAGCAGTTCTTC. It encodes CASSPCRGGHEQFF.

The rearrangement links TRBV19 to TRBJ1-2, with 9 bases matching TRBD1. The CDR3 totals 16 residues. After removal of 1 base from V and 4 bases from J, the junction contained 7 bases not matched to a gene. Germline lookup yields CDR1 LNHDA and CDR2 SQIVND (reference sequence). The CDR3 reads CASSIATGGGSYGYTF. The CDR3 nucleotides are TGTGCCAGTAGTATAGCCACAGGGGGCGGCAGCTATGGCTACACCTTC.

CDR3: CASSFSNRGYTGELFF. Written as DNA, the CDR3 is TGTGCCAGCAGCTTTTCTAACAGGGGTTACACCGGGGAGCTGTTTTTT. The chain couples TRBV7-2 to TRBJ2-2; TRBD1 agrees at 7 bases. The CDR3 extends over 16 amino acids. Germline V gives CDR1 SGHTA, CDR2 FQGNSA. V lost 3 bases to trimming and J lost 3 bases; unmatched junction nucleotides: 7.

The CDR3 sequence is CASSLAGSNQPQHF. The CDR3 nucleotides read TGTGCCAGCAGCTTAGCCGGTAGCAATCAGCCCCAGCATTTT. This rearrangement joins TRBV13 to TRBJ1-5, with D uncertain. Germline V lookup: CDR1 PRHDT, CDR2 FYEKMQ (reference sequence). The CDR3 has 14 residues. V gave up 1 base and J gave up 0 bases, with 4 bases separating them.

CDR3 sequence reads: CASSPGTANYGYTF. The CDR3 nucleotides read TGTGCCAGCTCACCGGGGACAGCGAACTATGGCTACACCTTC. The chain couples TRBV18 to TRBJ1-2; 7 nucleotides match TRBD1. From germline, CDR1 is KGHSH and CDR2 LQKENI. The CDR3 extends over 14 amino acids. After removal of 3 bases from V and 2 bases from J, the junction contained 3 bases not matched to a gene.

CDR3 nucleotide sequence: TGTGCCAGCTCGCCTCCGGGACAGGGAGGATTCGGTGGCTACACCTTC. Its translation: CASSPPGQGGFGGYTF. The V and J genes are TRBV18 and TRBJ1-2; 9 bases agree with TRBD1. The ends lost 6 bases at V and 7 bases at J; junction bases unmatched: 15. This CDR3 has 16 residues. CDR1 and CDR2 from the germline V gene are KGHSH and LQKENI.

The gene calls are TRBV28 and TRBJ2-6; D perhaps matches TRBD1 (5 bases). The CDR3 consists of 19 residues. Germline lookup yields CDR1 MDHEN and CDR2 SYDVKM. The V and J ends lost 3 bases and 2 bases respectively, with 20 bases between them. In nucleotides, the CDR3 is TGTGCCAGCAGTTTCTTGTGGGGCCGTTGGAATCCTGGGGCCAACGTCCTGACTTTC. This codes for CASSFLWGRWNPGANVLTF.

V gene TRBV5-1 combines with J gene TRBJ2-3; TRBD1 is a possible D gene (7 bases). Per the germline V gene, CDR1 is SGHRS and CDR2 is YFSETQ. V lost 4 bases, J lost 6 bases, and 21 bases lay in between. The CDR3 runs 16 residues. CDR3 region: CASSTGLQGNGDTQYF. The CDR3 DNA is TGCGCCAGCAGCACCGGACTACAGGGGAACGGGGATACGCAGTATTTT. The entire variable domain, with the rest obtained from reference TRBV5-1 and TRBJ2-3, is as follows: KAGVTQTPRYLIKTRGQQVTLSCSPISGHRSVSWYQQTPGQGLQFLFEYFSETQRNKGNFPGRFSGRQFSNSRSEMNVSTLELGDSALYLCASSTGLQGNGDTQYFGPGTRLTVL.

The chain is built from TRBV4-1 and TRBJ2-5; 9 nucleotides match TRBD2. The J call is doubtful: the DNA matches TRBJ2-7 better. The CDR3 loop spans 16 amino acids. Germline loops: CDR1 MGHRA, CDR2 YSYEKL. The CDR3 region has the DNA TGCGCCAGCAGCCAAGTTAGCGGGAGCCCCGGGAACGAGCAGTACTTC. Translated, it gives CASSQVSGSPGNEQYF.

This clone was seen more than once but under ten times. J is TRBJ1-1 and V is TRBV5-1; D possibly corresponds to TRBD1 (5 bases). V was trimmed by 2 bases and J by 1 base, leaving 9 bases between them. Germline CDR1 SGHRS, CDR2 YFSETQ. The CDR3 extends over 14 amino acids. CDR3 coding DNA: TGCGCCAGCAGCTTCTCAGGGCCGAACACTGAAGCTTTCTTT. It specifies CASSFSGPNTEAFF.

This clone was observed a single time. The chain carries TRBV12-5 and TRBJ2-5; TRBD2 matches at 10 bases. The junction had 9 bases not matched to a gene; V was cut back by 4 bases and J by 1 base. Germline values: CDR1 LGHNT, CDR2 FRNRAP. The CDR3 is 17 amino acids. CDR3 sequence (DNA): TGTGCTAGTGGTTCCTCTTCAGCGGGAGGGCCCCAAGAGACCCAGTACTTC. This translates into CASGSSSAGGPQETQYF.

The genes are TRBV28 and TRBJ2-7, with a weak D call TRBD2 (6 bases). The CDR3 is 16 residues long. CDR1 is MDHEN and CDR2 is SYDVKM in the germline V gene. The V and J ends lost 6 bases and 2 bases respectively, with 20 bases between them. The CDR3 sequence: CASSPTGLGGAYEQYF. CDR3 DNA: TGTGCCAGCAGCCCCACCGGCTTGGGGGGTGCCTACGAGCAGTACTTC.

The rearrangement links TRBV5-4 to TRBJ1-1, with D maybe TRBD1 (5 bases). V was trimmed by 0 bases and J by 1 base, leaving 19 bases between them. CDR3 length: 18 amino acids. Per germline, CDR1 SGHNT and CDR2 YYREEE (reference sequence). The CDR3, as DNA: TGTGCCAGCAGCTTGGGAGTGGGGGGGTGGCAGGCGAACACTGAAGCTTTCTTT. It translates to CASSLGVGGWQANTEAFF.

The chain has TRBV5-1 and TRBJ1-2; TRBD1 agrees at 11 bases. Germline values: CDR1 SGHRS, CDR2 YFSETQ. Trimming removed 4 bases from V and 6 bases from J; junction bases left unmatched: 2. This CDR3 contains 13 residues. The CDR3 region is CASSADRGHGYTF. The CDR3 DNA sequence: TGCGCCAGCAGCGCGGACAGGGGGCATGGCTACACCTTC.

The chain carries TRBV5-4 and TRBJ2-5, with D maybe TRBD2 (5 bases). V shed 1 base and J shed 5 bases, with 12 bases lying between them. This CDR3 spans 14 amino acids. Germline loops: CDR1 SGHNT, CDR2 YYREEE (reference sequence). The CDR3 coding sequence is TGTGCCAGCAGCTTGAGTAGCGACCGGGAGACCCAGTACTTC. Translation gives CASSLSSDRETQYF.

The chain employs TRBV4-1 and TRBJ1-4; the match to TRBD1 covers 7 bases. Per the germline V gene, CDR1 is MGHRA and CDR2 is YSYEKL. The trim removed 0 bases at V and 1 base at J, leaving 5 bases unmatched. The CDR3 sequence is 17 residues long. The CDR3 DNA reads as TGCGCCAGCAGCCAAGAGGGTAACAGGGGAACTAATGAAAAACTGTTTTTT. Protein sequence: CASSQEGNRGTNEKLFF.

This clone was counted between two and nine times. CDR3: CASSLWGQGISGNTIYF. CDR3 DNA sequence: TGTGCCAGCAGTTTATGGGGACAGGGCATATCTGGAAACACCATATATTTT. The chain links TRBV28 to TRBJ1-3; 9 nucleotides agree with TRBD1. The CDR3 covers 17 residues. CDR1 is MDHEN, CDR2 SYDVKM, per germline. V dropped 0 bases and J dropped 1; count of bases not matched to a gene: 4.

V usage is TRBV11-2 and J usage is TRBJ2-7; 7 nucleotides align to TRBD1. J lost 0 bases, V lost 5 bases, and 10 bases had no gene match. Germline values: CDR1 SGHAT, CDR2 FQNNGV. CDR3 length: 16 amino acids. CDR3: CASSRRGDRFSYEQYF. CDR3 sequence (DNA): TGTGCCAGCAGCCGACGAGGGGACAGATTCTCCTACGAGCAGTACTTC. Variable domain in full (rest from reference TRBV11-2 and TRBJ2-7): EAGVAQSPRYKIIEKRQSVAFWCNPISGHATLYWYQQILGQGPKLLIQFQNNGVVDDSQLPKDRFSAERLKGVDSTLKIQPAKLEDSAVYLCASSRRGDRFSYEQYFGPGTRLTVT.

CDR3 nucleotides: TGTGCCAGCTCACCCCAGGGTTTGAATCTCTACGAGCAGTACTTC. Its protein is CASSPQGLNLYEQYF. V gene TRBV18 combines with J gene TRBJ2-7, with D possibly TRBD1 on 5 matching bases. V was pared by 3 bases and J by 3 bases, with 15 bases between. CDR1 and CDR2 from the germline V gene are KGHSH and LQKENI. This CDR3 spans 15 amino acids.

There are a few counts of this clone. V gene TRBV15 combines with J gene TRBJ2-1; D might be TRBD2 (5 bases). The CDR3 is 16 residues long. The germline V and J ends were trimmed by 5 bases and 5 bases, with 19 bases remaining between them. Germline V CDR1 and CDR2: LNHNV, YYDKDF (reference sequence). The CDR3 here is CATSEPGGLGNNEQFF. DNA of the CDR3: TGTGCCACCAGCGAACCCGGAGGTCTGGGAAACAATGAGCAGTTCTTC.